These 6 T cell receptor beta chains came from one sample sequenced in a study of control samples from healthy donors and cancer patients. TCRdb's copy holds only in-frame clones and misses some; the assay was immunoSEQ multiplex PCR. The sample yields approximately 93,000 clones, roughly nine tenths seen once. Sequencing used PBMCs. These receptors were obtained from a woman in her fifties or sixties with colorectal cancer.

The CDR3 loop reads CATSDRPPRSYEQYV. CDR3 bases: TGTGCCACCAGTGATCGTCCCCCGCGGAGCTACGAGCAGTACGTC. The V gene is TRBV24-1, the J gene TRBJ2-7; D uncertain. Germline V CDR1 and CDR2: KGHDR, SFDVKD. Trimming removed 3 bases from V and 3 bases from J, with 14 bases in between. This CDR3 region has 15 residues.

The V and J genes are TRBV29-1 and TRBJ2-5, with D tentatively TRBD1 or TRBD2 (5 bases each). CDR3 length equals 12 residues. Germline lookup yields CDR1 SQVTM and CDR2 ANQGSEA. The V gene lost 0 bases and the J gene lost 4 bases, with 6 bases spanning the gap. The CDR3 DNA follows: TGCAGCGTTGAAGAAGGGACAGAGACCCAGTACTTC. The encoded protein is CSVEEGTETQYF.

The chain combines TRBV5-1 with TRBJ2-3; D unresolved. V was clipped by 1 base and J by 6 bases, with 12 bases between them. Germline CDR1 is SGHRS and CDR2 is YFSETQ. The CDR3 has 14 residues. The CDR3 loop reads CASSLRSTTDTQYF. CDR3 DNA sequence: TGCGCCAGCAGCTTGAGGAGCACGACTGATACGCAGTATTTT.

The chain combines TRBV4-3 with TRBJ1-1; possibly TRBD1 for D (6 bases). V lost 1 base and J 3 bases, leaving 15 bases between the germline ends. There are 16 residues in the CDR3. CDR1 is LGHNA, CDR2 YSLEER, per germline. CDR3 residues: CASSQGLGGRYTEAFF. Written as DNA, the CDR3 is TGCGCCAGCAGCCAAGGGTTGGGGGGGCGATACACTGAAGCTTTCTTT.

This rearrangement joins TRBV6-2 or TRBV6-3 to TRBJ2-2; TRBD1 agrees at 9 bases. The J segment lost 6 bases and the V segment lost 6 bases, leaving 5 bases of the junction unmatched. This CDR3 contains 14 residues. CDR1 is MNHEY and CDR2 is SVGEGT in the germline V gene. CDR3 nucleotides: TGTGCCAGCAGCTCGAGACAGGGGGCCGGGGAGCTGTTTTTT. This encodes CASSSRQGAGELFF.

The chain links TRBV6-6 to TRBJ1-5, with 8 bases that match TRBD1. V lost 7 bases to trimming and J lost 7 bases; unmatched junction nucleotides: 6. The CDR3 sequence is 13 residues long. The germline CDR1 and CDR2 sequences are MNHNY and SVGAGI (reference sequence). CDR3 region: CASTGTGVQPQHF. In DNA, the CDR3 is TGTGCCAGCACGGGGACAGGCGTCCAGCCCCAGCATTTT.